The 10 T cell receptor beta chains presented below share a single source sample, sequenced in a study of blood T cell repertoires in COVID-19. Produced via immunoSEQ multiplex PCR; TCRdb's table is partial and in-frame only. The table shows approximately 150,000 clones, with around 84% occurring only once. The sequencing input was peripheral blood. These receptors came from a woman in her 50s with acute or convalescent COVID-19.

This clone was counted a few times. The chain recombines TRBV25-1 with TRBJ2-5; tentatively, D is TRBD2 (5 bases). Trimming took 8 bases from V and 4 from J, leaving 8 bases between them. The CDR3 has 11 residues. CDR1 is MGHDK, CDR2 SYGVNS, per germline. The chain's CDR3 is CASSGRETQYF. The CDR3 coding sequence is TGTGCCAGCTCGGGGAGAGAGACCCAGTACTTC.

The gene calls are TRBV5-1 and TRBJ1-1, with unresolved D. V was cut by 2 bases and J by 0 bases, with 14 bases left in between. Looked up from germline, CDR1 is SGHRS and CDR2 is YFSETQ. There are 16 residues in the CDR3. The CDR3 DNA sequence: TGCGCCAGCAGCTTCGGGATGGCCCCATTGAACACTGAAGCTTTCTTT. As protein: CASSFGMAPLNTEAFF.

This clone was found once. The chain recombines TRBV5-1 with TRBJ2-7, with 13 bases fitting TRBD2. Germline CDR1 SGHRS, CDR2 YFSETQ. This CDR3 contains 16 residues. J gave up 3 bases and V 3 bases, and 6 bases lay outside the gene matches. CDR3 DNA sequence: TGCGCCAGCAGCTCAACTAGCGGGGGGGCAGTCTACGAGCAGTACTTC. It yields the protein CASSSTSGGAVYEQYF.

The rearrangement links TRBV7-2 to TRBJ2-7; 7 nucleotides agree with TRBD2. The CDR3 spans 17 residues. Germline CDR1 reads SGHTA; CDR2 reads FQGNSA. The ends lost 1 base at V and 3 bases at J; junction bases unmatched: 12. The CDR3 DNA reads TGTGCCAGCAGCTTAGATCCCCGGGTAGCGGGTGGCTACGAGCAGTACTTC. It encodes CASSLDPRVAGGYEQYF. Supplemented by reference TRBV7-2 and TRBJ2-7, the full variable domain reads GAGVSQSPSNKVTEKGKDVELRCDPISGHTALYWYRQSLGQGLEFLIYFQGNSAPDKSGLPSDRFSAERTGGSVSTLTIQRTQQEDSAVYLCASSLDPRVAGGYEQYFGPGTRLTVT.

J is TRBJ1-2 and V is TRBV7-2, with 9 bases that match TRBD1. The germline CDR1 and CDR2 sequences are SGHTA and FQGNSA. The J segment lost 6 bases and the V segment lost 4 bases, leaving 6 bases of the junction unmatched. The CDR3 consists of 14 residues. The CDR3 DNA follows: TGTGCCAGCAGCTCCGGGACAGGGAGAAATGGCTACACCTTC. Residues: CASSSGTGRNGYTF.

The V and J genes are TRBV6-5 and TRBJ2-7; TRBD2 is a possible D gene (6 bases). This CDR3 spans 14 amino acids. Trimming stripped 2 bases from V and 4 bases from J, with 12 bases between. CDR1 MNHEY and CDR2 SVGAGI come from the germline V gene. The CDR3 loop reads CASSYGTLTYEQYF. CDR3 coding DNA: TGTGCCAGCAGTTACGGGACTCTCACATACGAGCAGTACTTC.

CDR3 nucleotide sequence: TGTGCCAGCAGTGGATCCGGGACAGGCGCCGGAAACACCATATATTTT. It translates to CASSGSGTGAGNTIYF. V is TRBV6-1 and J is TRBJ1-3, with 8 bases that match TRBD1. CDR3 length equals 16 residues. The germline gives CDR1 MNHNS, CDR2 SASEGT. Trimming at V came to 4 bases and at J to 4 bases, leaving 9 bases not matched to a gene.

This clone was detected a few times. V is TRBV4-1 and J is TRBJ1-2, with D possibly matching TRBD1 (5 bases). There are 13 residues in the CDR3. Germline CDR1 and CDR2: MGHRA and YSYEKL. V dropped 7 bases and J dropped 3 bases, with 12 bases sitting between them. The chain's CDR3 is CASTRGRDYGYTF. As DNA, the CDR3 is TGCGCCAGCACCAGAGGCAGGGACTATGGCTACACCTTC.

In DNA, the CDR3 is TGTGCCAGCAGCCGGGACAGAACGGGCAATGAGCAGTTCTTC. The encoded protein is CASSRDRTGNEQFF. The chain links TRBV7-3 to TRBJ2-1, with 7 bases fitting TRBD1. V dropped 5 bases and J dropped 6; count of bases not matched to a gene: 7. Looked up from germline, CDR1 is SGHTA and CDR2 is FQGTGA. This CDR3 comprises 14 residues.

The rearrangement joins TRBV28 to TRBJ1-1; maybe TRBD1 (5 bases). V was trimmed by 3 bases and J by 3 bases, leaving 14 bases between them. The CDR3 loop spans 15 amino acids. The germline V gene has CDR1 MDHEN and CDR2 SYDVKM. CDR3 residues: CASSFGGMRYTEAFF. As DNA, the CDR3 is TGTGCCAGCAGTTTTGGGGGGATGAGGTACACTGAAGCTTTCTTT.